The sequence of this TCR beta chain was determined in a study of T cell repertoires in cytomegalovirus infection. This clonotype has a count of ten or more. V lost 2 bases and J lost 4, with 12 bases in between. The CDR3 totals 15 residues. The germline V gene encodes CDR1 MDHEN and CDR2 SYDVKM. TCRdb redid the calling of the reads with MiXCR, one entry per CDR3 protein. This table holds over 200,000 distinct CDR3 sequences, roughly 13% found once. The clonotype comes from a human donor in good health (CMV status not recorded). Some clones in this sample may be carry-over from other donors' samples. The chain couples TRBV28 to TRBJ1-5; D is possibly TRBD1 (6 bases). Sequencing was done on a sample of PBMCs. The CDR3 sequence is CASSLGDRMNQPQHF. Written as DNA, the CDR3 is TGTGCCAGCAGTTTAGGAGACAGGATGAATCAGCCCCAGCATTTT.